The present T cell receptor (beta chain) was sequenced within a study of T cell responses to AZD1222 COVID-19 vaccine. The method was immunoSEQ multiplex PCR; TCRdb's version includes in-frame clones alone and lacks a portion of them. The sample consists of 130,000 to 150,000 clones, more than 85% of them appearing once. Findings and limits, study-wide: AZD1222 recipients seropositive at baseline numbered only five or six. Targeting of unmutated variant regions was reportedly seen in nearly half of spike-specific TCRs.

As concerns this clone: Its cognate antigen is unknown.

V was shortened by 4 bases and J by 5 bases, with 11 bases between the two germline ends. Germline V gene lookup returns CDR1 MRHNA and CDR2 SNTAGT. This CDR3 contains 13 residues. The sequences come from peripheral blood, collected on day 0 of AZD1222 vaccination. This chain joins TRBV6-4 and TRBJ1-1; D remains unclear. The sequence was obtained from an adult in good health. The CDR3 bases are TGTGCCAGCAGTGTGGAGGGAAGGACTGAAGCTTTCTTT. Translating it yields CASSVEGRTEAFF.